The sequence of this T cell receptor (beta chain) was determined in a study of molecular identifiers for immune sequencing clone quantification. Study results and caveats: Beyond 20 RNA copies, clones held over 97% of effector molecules, compared with under 1% in naive cells.

Germline V lookup: CDR1 LGHNA, CDR2 YSLEER. The CDR3 is 16 residues long. V was trimmed by 0 bases and J by 0 bases, leaving 9 bases between them. At least ten counts were recorded for this clonotype. What it binds is unknown. TCRdb analysed the PCR reads with MiXCR anew, one entry per CDR3 protein. The data contain about half a million distinct CDR3 sequences, 25% of them singletons. The sequence came from a human donor in good health. Some libraries in this study had Jurkat cell RNA spiked in. This rearrangement joins TRBV4-3 to TRBJ2-4; no definite D call. The sequenced sample consisted of naive CD8+ T cells from blood, with Jurkat cell RNA spiked in. The subset denotes: FACS-sorted CD8+CD4-CCR7+CD45RA+ naive T cells. The CDR3 here is CASSQDLALAKNIQYF. The DNA of the CDR3 is TGCGCCAGCAGCCAAGATCTGGCCTTAGCCAAAAACATTCAGTACTTC.